These T cell receptor beta chains were read from a single sample in a study of radiotherapy plus CTLA-4 blockade in lung cancer. Sequencing used immunoSEQ multiplex PCR; TCRdb keeps in-frame clones, though not all of them. The sample records tens of thousands of clones, around 87% being singletons. The sample was peripheral blood, taken from a patient treated with radiotherapy plus ipilimumab. The receptors here all came from a human donor with non-small cell lung cancer who had stable disease on radiotherapy plus ipilimumab. CDR3s include the opening cysteine and the closing phenylalanine or tryptophan. D genes are given only for firm matches. Only part of the rows carry a size: once, few, many, or a class if the clone is expanded.

abundance	d_gene	v_gene	j_gene	CDR3nt	CDR3aa
.	.	TRBV2	TRBJ2-7	TGTGCCAGCAGTGACCCCGGACAGCTCAGCTCCTACGAGCAGTACTTC	CASSDPGQLSSYEQYF
.	.	TRBV28	TRBJ2-7	TGTGCCAGCAGTTCCTACAGGGTCCCCGAGCAGTACTTC	CASSSYRVPEQYF
.	.	TRBV10-3	TRBJ1-1	TGTGCCATCAGTGAGTTTCAGGGCAAGACGAACACTGAAGCTTTTTTT	CAISEFQGKTNTEAFF
few	.	TRBV6-1	TRBJ2-7	TGTGCCAGCAGTGAAGTACAAGGGACTCGACGCTACGAGCAGTACTTC	CASSEVQGTRRYEQYF
once	.	TRBV5-5	TRBJ2-7	TGTGCCAGCAGCTTTTCCTACGAGCAGTACTTC	CASSFSYEQYF
once	.	TRBV7-3	TRBJ2-2	TGTGCCAGCAGCTTAAGGGGTCCGAACACCGGGGAGCTGTTTTTT	CASSLRGPNTGELFF
.	TRBD1	TRBV28	TRBJ1-4	TGTGCCAGCGGACAGGGACTTGAAAAACTGTTTTTT	CASGQGLEKLFF
.	.	TRBV5-8	TRBJ2-7	TGTGCCAGCAGCTTGGGGAGGGACCGTCACTACGAGCAGTACTTC	CASSLGRDRHYEQYF
.	.	TRBV11-2	TRBJ1-3	TGTGCCAGCGGAGACACCTACGGAGGAAACACCATATATTTT	CASGDTYGGNTIYF
.	.	TRBV27	TRBJ1-1	TGTGCCAGCAATCTCCGGGTTCCGGGAGACACTGAAGCTTTCTTT	CASNLRVPGDTEAFF
few	TRBD1	TRBV2	TRBJ2-7	TGTGCCAGCAGTGAAAGACAGGGGAACTACGAGCAGTACTTC	CASSERQGNYEQYF
.	.	TRBV27	TRBJ2-3	TGTGCCAGCAGTCTGGGCGCGACAGATACGCAGTATTTT	CASSLGATDTQYF
.	.	TRBV10-3	TRBJ2-1	TGTGCCATCAGTGAGGGGTATGCACACTCCTACAATGAGCAGTTCTTC	CAISEGYAHSYNEQFF
.	TRBD1	TRBV4-1	TRBJ2-1	TGCGCCAGCAGCCAAGGGTTCGGGACAGGGTACAATGAGCAGTTCTTC	CASSQGFGTGYNEQFF
.	.	TRBV7-9	TRBJ2-4	TGTGCCAGCAGCCTGGGGGGGGCGCAGTCCAAAAACATTCAGTACTTC	CASSLGGAQSKNIQYF
.	.	TRBV5-6	TRBJ2-2	TGTGCCAGCAGCTCCGGACAGAGACTTACCGGGGAGCTGTTTTTT	CASSSGQRLTGELFF
.	TRBD1	TRBV10-3	TRBJ1-2	TGTGCCATCTCTTCGGGACAGGGCTATGGCTACACCTTC	CAISSGQGYGYTF
.	.	TRBV19	TRBJ2-3	TGTGCCAGTAGTAGCGGCAGACTCAGCACAGATACGCAGTATTTT	CASSSGRLSTDTQYF
.	.	TRBV19	TRBJ1-4	TGTGCCAGTAGTATAGGGGGCACTAATGAAAAACTGTTTTTT	CASSIGGTNEKLFF
.	.	TRBV29-1	TRBJ2-5	TGCAGCGTTGAAAGGGCAGCCGGCGAGACCCAGTACTTC	CSVERAAGETQYF
once	.	TRBV9	TRBJ2-2	TGTGCCAGCAGCGTAAGTCATTCGGCGGGCGGGGAGCTGTTTTTT	CASSVSHSAGGELFF
few	.	TRBV19	TRBJ1-2	TGTGCCAGTAGTATCCGAGGAGGGGCAAACTATGGCTACACCTTC	CASSIRGGANYGYTF